This T cell receptor beta chain was profiled in a study of cytomegalovirus exposure and HLA in healthy donors. About the research overall: HLA-typed donors contributed some 83 million unique TCRs, which were held in an early data release.

As for this clone: What it recognizes is unknown.

Findings and limits, study-wide: As was reported, the HLA-A and HLA-B alleles of most subjects were accurately predicted from TCR beta sequences. Most of the CMV-associated TCR beta chains (in a later analysis) appeared to be HLA-restricted.

Germline V gene data show CDR1 as ENHRY and CDR2 as SYGVKD. V dropped 0 bases and J dropped 5 bases, with 10 bases sitting between them. The CDR3 runs 14 residues. As for the donors, each was a healthy bone marrow donor. The PCR employed 60 Vbeta primers together with 13 Jbeta primers. Some clones are missing from TCRdb's copy, which holds only in-frame ones; the method was immunoSEQ multiplex PCR. Here the sample table reports 30,000 to 35,000 clones. The source of this sequence is a woman aged 40 to 50 in good health and CMV-seropositive. The chain has TRBV10-3 and TRBJ1-1; D gene unclear. The specimen was PBMCs. CDR3 region: CAISESLTRTEAFF. CDR3 sequence (DNA): TGTGCCATCAGTGAGTCACTTACGAGGACTGAAGCTTTCTTT.